This is a list of T cell receptor beta chains from one sample in a study of blood T cell repertoires in COVID-19. The repertoire was sequenced with immunoSEQ multiplex PCR; TCRdb's copy has only in-frame clones and lacks some. This table has 80,000 or so clones, roughly 86% appearing once. Input material: peripheral blood. All receptors derive from a woman aged 55-75 years with acute or convalescent COVID-19. Each CDR3 is given with its conserved first and last residue. D genes are given only for firm matches.

TRBV28	TRBJ1-2	TRBD1	15	CASSRQGAASKGYTF
TRBV19	TRBJ2-1	TRBD1	16	CASSIAPGTGTGEQFF
TRBV4-2	TRBJ1-1	.	18	CASSQDGPRRGRNTEAFF
TRBV7-9	TRBJ1-4	.	14	CASSPTATNEKLFF
TRBV27	TRBJ1-4	TRBD1	13	CASAGTENEKLFF
TRBV5-1	TRBJ2-5	TRBD1	17	CASSLAGTGNFLETQYF
TRBV27	TRBJ2-3	.	16	CASSSQRPASTDTQYF
TRBV6-2/TRBV6-3	TRBJ2-2	.	12	CASSSVNGELFF
TRBV9	TRBJ2-2	.	13	CASSSGLRGELFF
TRBV6-2/TRBV6-3	TRBJ1-2	.	15	CASSYGGGDLIGYTF
TRBV3-1/TRBV3-2	TRBJ1-1	.	16	CASSQDGGTWNTEAFF
TRBV28	TRBJ1-2	TRBD1	16	CASSGTGDIANYGYTF
TRBV7-2	TRBJ2-1	TRBD1	14	CASSLGQDGTGKFF
TRBV11-1	TRBJ2-1	.	15	CASSLVGGATPEQFF
TRBV28	TRBJ2-5	.	17	CATTPRVAANTKETQYF
TRBV28	TRBJ1-2	.	15	CASHPTGELIYGYTF
TRBV7-6	TRBJ1-1	TRBD1	19	CASSLALWAGGAQGTEAFF
TRBV19	TRBJ1-2	TRBD1	14	CASSPDRGGYGYTF
TRBV6-2/TRBV6-3	TRBJ1-6	.	15	CASSYSGAGDSPLHF
TRBV9	TRBJ2-3	.	12	CASSPDRDTQYF
TRBV9	TRBJ1-1	TRBD1	16	CASSVGVGQTNTEAFF
TRBV11-2	TRBJ2-2	.	14	CASSPGSQTGELFF
TRBV5-1	TRBJ1-2	.	16	CASSLGSGAWNYGYTF
TRBV7-2	TRBJ2-1	TRBD2	15	CASSPRTSGYNEQFF
TRBV11-3	TRBJ2-1	TRBD2	13	CASSKRGDNEQFF
TRBV19	TRBJ1-1	.	12	CASSIIQGRILF
TRBV12-3/TRBV12-4	TRBJ1-6	TRBD1	13	CASRTGENSPLHF
TRBV5-5	TRBJ2-2	.	13	CAGGWLRHRGAVF
TRBV18	TRBJ2-7	.	17	CASSPPRAGSLTYEQYF
TRBV7-2	TRBJ2-1	TRBD1	14	CASSYTQGRKEQFF
TRBV11-2	TRBJ1-3	TRBD1	16	CASSFGTGLGGNTIYF
TRBV18	TRBJ2-1	.	18	CASSPSWAGFGAYNEQFF
TRBV6-5	TRBJ1-4	TRBD1	14	CASSHGTGNEKLFF
TRBV9	TRBJ2-1	TRBD2	15	CASSVGDYLYNEQFF
TRBV13	TRBJ1-4	.	14	CASSLRETGEKLFF
TRBV7-9	TRBJ2-1	.	13	CASSLGIHNEQFF
TRBV5-1	TRBJ2-5	TRBD2	15	CASSLGGLAWETQYF
TRBV5-5	TRBJ1-1	TRBD1	15	CASSLSGQGNTEAFF
TRBV29-1	TRBJ2-3	.	15	CSVTRGGGGTDTQYF
TRBV7-8	TRBJ2-7	.	17	CASSSPWGQGRGYEQYF
TRBV5-1	TRBJ2-3	.	14	CASSLAGPTDTQYF
TRBV28	TRBJ2-7	TRBD1	14	CASCGTGATYEQYF
TRBV7-2	TRBJ2-3	TRBD2	17	CASSTGLAGGSTDTQYF
TRBV9	TRBJ2-7	.	16	CASSPRGGTGAYEQYF
TRBV27	TRBJ2-7	TRBD2	15	CASSSSSGGSYEQYF
TRBV5-1	TRBJ1-2	.	14	CASSLNRASYGYTF